The 20 T cell receptor beta chains reported below all come from one sample, sequenced in a study of blood T cell repertoires in COVID-19. Sequencing was performed with immunoSEQ multiplex PCR; in TCRdb, only in-frame clones are kept and a portion is missing. The sample contains around 300,000 clones, about nine tenths of which appear only once. Sequencing used PBMCs or T cells enriched from blood (not recorded which). The receptors originated from a woman in her thirties or forties who had recovered from COVID-19.

The V gene is TRBV30, the J gene TRBJ2-2, with 7 bases lining up with TRBD1. J gave up 6 bases and V 5 bases, and 6 bases lay outside the gene matches. The germline CDR1 and CDR2 sequences are GTSNPN and SVGIG (reference sequence). This CDR3 is 13 amino acids long. The CDR3 DNA is TGTGCCTGGGGCGGAACAGGGGCCGGGGAGCTGTTTTTT. It yields the protein CAWGGTGAGELFF.

This clone has only one observation. The chain recombines TRBV11-2 with TRBJ2-1; 7 bases line up with TRBD2. This CDR3 comprises 16 residues. Germline trimming cut 5 bases from V and 7 bases from J; bases unmatched to any gene: 14. Per the germline V gene, CDR1 is SGHAT and CDR2 is FQNNGV. For the CDR3, the DNA is TGTGCCAGCAGCGCATATATGGGGGGGGAGGGTAATGAGCAGTTCTTC. Protein sequence: CASSAYMGGEGNEQFF.

Here the CDR3 DNA reads TGTGCCAGTAGTATAGATGATGGCGTGGACATTGAAGCTTTCTTT. It encodes CASSIDDGVDIEAFF. The chain couples TRBV19 to TRBJ1-1; possibly TRBD1 for D (5 bases). The germline V gene encodes CDR1 LNHDA and CDR2 SQIVND (reference sequence). The CDR3 spans 15 residues. Trimming removed 0 bases from V and 7 bases from J, with 15 bases in between.

A single count supports this clone. This chain joins TRBV5-1 and TRBJ2-1; D uncertain. The CDR3 contains 13 residues. Per germline, CDR1 SGHRS and CDR2 YFSETQ. The V end was cut by 4 bases, the J end by 8 bases, with 13 bases between. CDR3 nucleotide sequence: TGCGCCAGCAGCCATGGAGAGCGTGATGAGCAGTTCTTC. Translating gives CASSHGERDEQFF.

The chain is built from TRBV12-5 and TRBJ1-2; perhaps TRBD1 as D (5 bases). From germline, CDR1 is LGHNT and CDR2 FRNRAP. The V gene lost 6 bases and the J gene lost 3 bases, with 11 bases spanning the gap. This CDR3 contains 13 residues. CDR3 bases: TGTGCTAGTGGCACTCAGACAGACTATGGCTACACCTTC. Protein sequence: CASGTQTDYGYTF.

The chain uses TRBV5-1 and TRBJ2-7; possibly TRBD2 for D (7 bases). In germline, CDR1 is SGHRS, CDR2 YFSETQ. The CDR3 spans 17 residues. Deletions cut 2 bases from V and 5 bases from J, with 23 bases between. The CDR3, as DNA: TGCGCCAGCAGCTTCGGTCTTAGGTCTCAGGGGAGGGACGAGCAGTACTTC. Amino acid sequence: CASSFGLRSQGRDEQYF.

The V call is TRBV3-1 (or the pseudogene TRBV3-2), the J call TRBJ1-3; D possibly corresponds to TRBD1 (6 bases). This CDR3 spans 16 amino acids. Germline loops: CDR1 LGHDT, CDR2 YNNKEL (reference sequence). The V gene lost 0 bases and the J gene lost 4 bases, with 13 bases spanning the gap. CDR3 in DNA: TGTGCCAGCAGCCAAGATTTGGGGACAAGCGGAAACACCATATATTTT. The encoded protein is CASSQDLGTSGNTIYF.

This rearrangement joins TRBV5-4 to TRBJ2-3; the match to TRBD2 covers 9 bases. The CDR3 runs 14 residues. Germline V lookup: CDR1 SGHNT, CDR2 YYREEE (reference sequence). The V segment lost 0 bases and the J segment 4 bases; nucleotides outside the gene matches: 0. This CDR3 is CASSLASGADTQYF. The CDR3 DNA reads as TGTGCCAGCAGCTTGGCTAGCGGGGCAGATACGCAGTATTTT. Full variable domain (outside the CDR3, taken from reference TRBV5-4 and TRBJ2-3): ETGVTQSPTHLIKTRGQQVTLRCSSQSGHNTVSWYQQALGQGPQFIFQYYREEENGRGNFPPRFSGLQFPNYSSELNVNALELDDSALYLCASSLASGADTQYFGPGTRLTVL.

The chain employs TRBV2 and TRBJ2-1, with D hard to call. V lost 8 bases and J 0 bases, leaving 14 bases between the germline ends. CDR3 length equals 15 residues. Germline assignment: CDR1 SNHLY and CDR2 FYNNEI. The CDR3 reads CASDLTESSYNEQFF. CDR3 coding DNA: TGTGCCAGCGATCTAACAGAGAGCTCCTACAATGAGCAGTTCTTC.

The chain employs TRBV15 and TRBJ1-3; D remains unclear. This CDR3 has 13 residues. Trimming took 4 bases from V and 7 from J, leaving 11 bases between them. Germline V gives CDR1 LNHNV, CDR2 YYDKDF (reference sequence). The CDR3 loop reads CATSTRGSNTIYF. For the CDR3, the DNA is TGTGCCACCAGCACCCGCGGGTCCAACACCATATATTTT. Drawing the rest from reference TRBV15 and TRBJ1-3, the complete variable domain is DAMVIQNPRYQVTQFGKPVTLSCSQTLNHNVMYWYQQKSSQAPKLLFHYYDKDFNNEADTPDNFQSRRPNTSFCFLDIRSPGLGDTAMYLCATSTRGSNTIYFGEGSWLTVV.

The chain couples TRBV6-2 or TRBV6-3 to TRBJ2-3; 9 bases map to TRBD2. The CDR3 loop spans 16 amino acids. Trimming at V came to 4 bases and at J to 1 base, leaving 6 bases not matched to a gene. CDR1 MNHEY and CDR2 SVGEGT come from the germline V gene. The CDR3: CASSSPSGKGTDTQYF. Here the CDR3 DNA reads TGTGCCAGCAGTTCCCCTAGCGGGAAGGGCACAGATACGCAGTATTTT.

This clone has a single count. The chain uses TRBV20-1 and TRBJ2-1, with D maybe TRBD2 (5 bases). Germline CDR1 is DFQATT and CDR2 is SNEGSKA (reference sequence). V dropped 3 bases and J dropped 5 bases, with 8 bases sitting between them. The CDR3 totals 12 residues. The CDR3 DNA sequence: TGCAGTGCTAGTACTAGGGACAATGAGCAGTTCTTC. It encodes CSASTRDNEQFF.

The rearrangement links TRBV5-1 to TRBJ2-5, with TRBD1 as a possible D gene (6 bases). The length of the CDR3 is 15 residues. Germline lookup yields CDR1 SGHRS and CDR2 YFSETQ. Trimming shortened V by 4 bases and J by 0 bases, and 13 bases separated the two germline ends. In DNA, the CDR3 is TGCGCCAGCAGCCGACAGGAGCCGTACCAAGAGACCCAGTACTTC. As protein: CASSRQEPYQETQYF.

As concerns this clone: Other DNA sequences in this sample translate to the same CDR3. This rearrangement joins TRBV6-5 to TRBJ1-1; D unresolved. V lost 0 bases and J 6 bases, leaving 8 bases between the germline ends. This CDR3 has 13 amino acids. Germline V gene data show CDR1 as MNHEY and CDR2 as SVGAGI. The CDR3: CASSYSGRAEAFF. The CDR3 DNA follows: TGTGCCAGCAGTTACTCCGGGAGAGCTGAAGCTTTCTTT.

Note on this clone: Other DNA sequences in this specimen translate into the identical CDR3. J is TRBJ1-5 and V is TRBV2; D call uncertain. Germline V gene data show CDR1 as SNHLY and CDR2 as FYNNEI. The CDR3 consists of 14 residues. V gave up 6 bases and J gave up 2 bases, with 11 bases separating them. This CDR3 reads CASSVQGGNQPQHF. The CDR3, as DNA: TGTGCCAGCAGCGTCCAAGGAGGCAATCAGCCCCAGCATTTT.

The rearrangement uses TRBV11-2 and TRBJ1-3, with D unclear. V was pared by 1 base and J by 8 bases, with 9 bases between. The V gene's germline CDR1 is SGHAT and CDR2 FQNNGV. The CDR3 totals 13 residues. CDR3 DNA sequence: TGTGCCAGCAGCTTAGGATTGGCGGACACCATATATTTT. It translates to CASSLGLADTIYF.

The J gene is TRBJ1-2, the V gene TRBV6-5, with D possibly matching TRBD1 (5 bases). The CDR3 covers 14 residues. V was trimmed by 8 bases and J by 4 bases, leaving 17 bases between them. CDR1 and CDR2 from the germline V gene are MNHEY and SVGAGI. The CDR3: CASRSPGVSYGYTF. In DNA form, the CDR3 reads TGTGCCAGCCGTTCCCCGGGGGTGAGCTATGGCTACACCTTC.

V and J are TRBV6-2 or TRBV6-3 and TRBJ2-3; 7 nucleotides line up with TRBD1. V lost 5 bases, J lost 1 base, and 6 bases stayed unmatched. Germline V lookup: CDR1 MNHEY, CDR2 SVGEGT. The CDR3 contains 15 residues. The CDR3 DNA follows: TGTGCCAGCAGTGCCCCAGGACAGGGCACAGATACGCAGTATTTT. Residues: CASSAPGQGTDTQYF.

This sequence joins TRBV5-5 and TRBJ2-7; weak D call: TRBD2 (5 bases). V lost 2 bases, J lost 0 bases, and 9 bases lay in between. The length of the CDR3 is 14 residues. Germline-derived CDR1 and CDR2 are SGHKS and YYEKEE (reference sequence). The CDR3 region has the DNA TGTGCCAGCAGCTTTGGAGGTCTCTCCTACGAGCAGTACTTC. Its protein is CASSFGGLSYEQYF.

The chain recombines TRBV5-5 with TRBJ1-2, with D possibly matching TRBD1 (5 bases). The germline V and J ends were trimmed by 4 bases and 4 bases, with 17 bases remaining between them. CDR1 and CDR2 (germline): SGHKS, YYEKEE (reference sequence). There are 15 residues in the CDR3. CDR3 DNA: TGTGCCAGCAGCCCTGTCCAGGGTCAAGTCTATGGCTACACCTTC. This encodes CASSPVQGQVYGYTF.